This T cell receptor beta chain was documented in a study of cytomegalovirus exposure and HLA in healthy donors. Findings and limits, study-wide: There were some V segments, including TRBV6-2 and TRBV6-3, excluded as indistinguishable. Within the data, a cluster of highly shared sequence variants was likely a sequencing artifact. Most of the TCR beta V segments (in an earlier analysis) were productive either about 87% or about 30% of the time.

For this clone: Its antigen remains unidentified.

The PCR ran on 60 Vbeta and 13 Jbeta primers. In the original workflow: Approximately 79 million unique TCR beta chains, 10 million to 13 million of them shared, were counted by a later analysis. Here immunoSEQ multiplex PCR was the method, and the copy in TCRdb shows in-frame clones only, minus some. V and J calls and clone size are given by that table; D and trimming were obtained from the DNA. Counted here are roughly 200,000 clones, around 78% occurring once; the ten biggest clones make up approximately 2.1%. V dropped 7 bases and J dropped 6 bases, with 19 bases sitting between them. The CDR3 has 14 amino acids. The germline CDR1 and CDR2 sequences are MNHEY and SMNVEV (reference sequence).

The TCR originated in a man aged 25 to 40 in good health and CMV-seronegative. The sequencing sample was made of PBMCs. This chain uses TRBV27 with TRBJ2-7, with a tentative D call TRBD2 (5 bases). The CDR3: CASKPLARHSEQYF. CDR3 coding DNA: TGTGCCAGCAAACCCCTAGCCAGGCATAGCGAGCAGTACTTC.